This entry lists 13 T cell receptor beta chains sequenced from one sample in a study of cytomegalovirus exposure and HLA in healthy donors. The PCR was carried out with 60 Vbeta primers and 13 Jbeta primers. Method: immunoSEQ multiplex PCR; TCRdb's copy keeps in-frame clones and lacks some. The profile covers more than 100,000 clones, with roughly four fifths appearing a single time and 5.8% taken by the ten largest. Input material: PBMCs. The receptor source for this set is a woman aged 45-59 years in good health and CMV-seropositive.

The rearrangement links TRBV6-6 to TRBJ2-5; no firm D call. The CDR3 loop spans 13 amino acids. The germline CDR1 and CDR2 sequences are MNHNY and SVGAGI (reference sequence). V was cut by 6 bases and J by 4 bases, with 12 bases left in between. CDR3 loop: CASRDTVTETQYF. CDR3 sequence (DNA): TGTGCCAGCAGGGATACAGTTACAGAGACCCAGTACTTC.

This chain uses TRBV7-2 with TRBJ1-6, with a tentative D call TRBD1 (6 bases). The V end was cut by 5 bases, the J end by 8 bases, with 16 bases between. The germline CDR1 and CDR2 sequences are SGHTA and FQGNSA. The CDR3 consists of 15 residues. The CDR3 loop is CASSQQGLRDSPLHF. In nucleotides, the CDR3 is TGTGCCAGCAGCCAACAGGGCCTACGTGATTCACCCCTCCACTTT.

The CDR3 DNA sequence: TGTGCCAGCTGCTCAGGGGGCGACCAGCCCCAGCATTTT. Translating it yields CASCSGGDQPQHF. The rearrangement joins TRBV5-6 to TRBJ1-5; 8 positions match TRBD1. The germline gives CDR1 SGHDT, CDR2 YYEEEE. Germline trimming cut 7 bases from V and 7 bases from J; bases unmatched to any gene: 7. CDR3 length: 13 amino acids.

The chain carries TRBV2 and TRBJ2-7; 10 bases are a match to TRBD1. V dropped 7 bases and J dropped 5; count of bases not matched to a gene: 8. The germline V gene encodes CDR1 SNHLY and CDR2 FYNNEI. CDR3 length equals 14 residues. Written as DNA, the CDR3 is TGTGCCAGCAACCGAAGGGGACAGGGGCACGAGCAGTACTTC. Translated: CASNRRGQGHEQYF.

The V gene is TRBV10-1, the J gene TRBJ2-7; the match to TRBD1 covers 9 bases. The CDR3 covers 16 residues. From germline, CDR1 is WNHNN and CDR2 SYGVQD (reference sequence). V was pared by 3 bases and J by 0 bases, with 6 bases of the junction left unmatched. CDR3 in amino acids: CASSDPPGQGSYEQYF. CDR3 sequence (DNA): TGCGCCAGCAGTGACCCCCCGGGACAGGGCTCCTACGAGCAGTACTTC.

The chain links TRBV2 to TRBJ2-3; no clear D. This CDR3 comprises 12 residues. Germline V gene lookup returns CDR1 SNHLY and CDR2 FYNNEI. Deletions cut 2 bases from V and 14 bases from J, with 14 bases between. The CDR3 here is CASSEIPFNWYF. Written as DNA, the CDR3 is TGTGCCAGCAGTGAAATCCCGTTTAATTGGTATTTT.

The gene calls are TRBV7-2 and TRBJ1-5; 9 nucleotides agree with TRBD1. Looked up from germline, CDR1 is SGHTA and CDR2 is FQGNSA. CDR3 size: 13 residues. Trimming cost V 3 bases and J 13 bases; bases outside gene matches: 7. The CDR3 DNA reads TGTGCCAGCAGCTTGGGTACAGGGGGCCATCAGCATTTT. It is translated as CASSLGTGGHQHF.

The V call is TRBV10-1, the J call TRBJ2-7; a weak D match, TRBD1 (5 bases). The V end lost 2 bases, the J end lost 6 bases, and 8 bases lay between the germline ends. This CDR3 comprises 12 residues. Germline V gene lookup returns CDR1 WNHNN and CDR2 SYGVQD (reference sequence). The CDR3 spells CASSEDSSEQYF. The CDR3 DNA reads TGCGCCAGCAGTGAGGACAGCAGCGAGCAGTACTTC.

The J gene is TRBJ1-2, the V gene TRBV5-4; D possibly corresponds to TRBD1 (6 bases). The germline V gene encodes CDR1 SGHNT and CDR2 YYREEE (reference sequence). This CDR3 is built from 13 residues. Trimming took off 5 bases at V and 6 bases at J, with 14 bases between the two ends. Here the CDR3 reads CASSRDKRDGYTF. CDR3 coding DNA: TGTGCCAGCAGTCGGGACAAGAGGGATGGCTACACCTTC. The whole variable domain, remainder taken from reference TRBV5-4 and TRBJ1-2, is ETGVTQSPTHLIKTRGQQVTLRCSSQSGHNTVSWYQQALGQGPQFIFQYYREEENGRGNFPPRFSGLQFPNYSSELNVNALELDDSALYLCASSRDKRDGYTFGSGTRLTVV.

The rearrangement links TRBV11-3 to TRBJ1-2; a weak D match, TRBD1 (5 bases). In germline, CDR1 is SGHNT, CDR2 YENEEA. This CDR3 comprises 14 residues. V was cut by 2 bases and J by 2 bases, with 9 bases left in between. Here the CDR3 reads CASSLRGGNYGYTF. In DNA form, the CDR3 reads TGTGCCAGCAGCTTACGGGGGGGGAACTATGGCTACACCTTC.

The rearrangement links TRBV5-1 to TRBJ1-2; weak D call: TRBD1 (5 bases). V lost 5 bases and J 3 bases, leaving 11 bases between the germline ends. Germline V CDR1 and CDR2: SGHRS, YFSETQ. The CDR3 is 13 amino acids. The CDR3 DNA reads TGCGCCAGCAGGTTCGGGACTGACTATGGCTACACCTTC. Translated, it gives CASRFGTDYGYTF.

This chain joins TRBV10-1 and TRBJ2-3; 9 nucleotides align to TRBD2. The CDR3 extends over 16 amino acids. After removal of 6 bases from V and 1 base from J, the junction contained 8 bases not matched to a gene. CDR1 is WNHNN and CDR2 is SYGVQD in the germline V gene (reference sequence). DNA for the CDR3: TGCGCCAGCAGCTCGGGACTAGCCGGTCGCACAGATACGCAGTATTTT. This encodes CASSSGLAGRTDTQYF.

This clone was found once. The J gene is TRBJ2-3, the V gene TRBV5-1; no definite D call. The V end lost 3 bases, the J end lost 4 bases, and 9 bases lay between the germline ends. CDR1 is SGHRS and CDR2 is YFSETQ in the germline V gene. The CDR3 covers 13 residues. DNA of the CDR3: TGCGCCAGCAGCTGGCAGTCCCCAGATACGCAGTATTTT. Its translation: CASSWQSPDTQYF.